The source of this T cell receptor (beta chain) is a study of shared clonotypes between healthy human individuals. Looking at the study overall: CD4 naive and CD4 memory each took three plates per donor, while CD8 naive took two and CD8 memory one. General study results and limits: Generally, naive subsets came out with larger estimated richness than memory subsets.

To note about this clone: The antigen is not known.

The assay ran at deep level. Data came from immunoSEQ multiplex PCR; TCRdb stores just in-frame clones and leaves some out. The sample includes approximately 1.1 million clones, roughly 74% seen only once; the top ten take 0.4% to 0.55%. V was trimmed by 6 bases and J by 8 bases, leaving 10 bases between them. The CDR3 is 11 amino acids. Germline CDR1 is MDHEN and CDR2 is SYDVKM. The sequenced sample consisted of memory CD4+ T cells from PBMCs. Subset in this sample: CD45RA-negative fraction. This sequence was found in a man younger than 35 in good health. Some clones in this sample may be carry-over from other donors' samples. The chain has TRBV28 and TRBJ1-2; D is uncertain. In DNA, the CDR3 is TGTGCCAGCAGACCCGATGGGGGCTACACCTTC. It translates to CASRPDGGYTF.